The source of this T cell receptor (beta chain) is a study of early T cells in non-severe SARS-CoV-2 infection. TCRdb analysed the 5' RACE reads with MiXCR anew, one entry per CDR3 protein. The sample lists 24,000 or so distinct CDR3 sequences, 3.5% to 5% occurring once. Germline CDR1 is SQVTM and CDR2 is ANQGSEA. CDR3 length: 14 residues. This receptor was identified in an adult who was a healthcare worker with PCR-confirmed SARS-CoV-2 infection or an uninfected control (not recorded which). The rearrangement joins TRBV29-1 to TRBJ2-2; 7 positions agree with TRBD2. The sample was whole blood. Here the CDR3 reads CSVRASGDTGELFF. The CDR3 coding sequence is TGCAGTGTTAGGGCTAGCGGAGACACCGGGGAGCTGTTTTTT.